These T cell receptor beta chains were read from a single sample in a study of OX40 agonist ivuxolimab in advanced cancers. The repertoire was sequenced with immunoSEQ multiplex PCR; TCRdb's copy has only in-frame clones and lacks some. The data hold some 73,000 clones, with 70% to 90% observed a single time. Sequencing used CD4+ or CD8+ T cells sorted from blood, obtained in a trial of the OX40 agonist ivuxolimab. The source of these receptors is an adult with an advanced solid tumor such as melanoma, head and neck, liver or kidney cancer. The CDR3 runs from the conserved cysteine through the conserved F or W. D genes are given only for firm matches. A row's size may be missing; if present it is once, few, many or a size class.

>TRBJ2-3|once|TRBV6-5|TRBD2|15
CASSYRDYDTDTQYF
TGTGCCAGCAGTTACAGGGACTACGACACAGATACGCAGTATTTT
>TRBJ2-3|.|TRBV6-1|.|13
CASTLPASYTQYF
TGTGCCAGCACCCTGCCCGCCTCCTATACGCAGTATTTT
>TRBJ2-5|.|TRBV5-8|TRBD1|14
CASSLQGLEETQYF
TGTGCCAGCAGCTTACAGGGGTTGGAAGAGACCCAGTACTTC
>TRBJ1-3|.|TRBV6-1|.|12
CASSEVGGAIYF
TGTGCCAGCAGTGAAGTCGGGGGCGCCATATATTTT
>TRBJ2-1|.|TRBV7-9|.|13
CASTQGSYNEQFF
TGTGCCAGCACTCAGGGATCCTACAATGAGCAGTTCTTC
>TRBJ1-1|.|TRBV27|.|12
CASSYGNTEAFF
TGTGCCAGCAGTTACGGGAACACTGAAGCTTTCTTT
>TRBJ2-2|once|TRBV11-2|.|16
CASDSELDSNTGELFF
TGTGCCAGCGACTCTGAACTGGACAGTAACACCGGGGAGCTGTTTTTT
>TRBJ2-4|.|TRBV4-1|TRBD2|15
CASSGLALGKNIQYF
TGCGCCAGCAGCGGACTAGCCTTGGGCAAAAACATTCAGTACTTC
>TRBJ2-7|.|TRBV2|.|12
CASRLTVYEQYF
TGTGCCAGCCGATTGACAGTCTACGAGCAGTACTTC
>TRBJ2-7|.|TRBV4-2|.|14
CASSQVRGSYEQYF
TGTGCCAGCAGCCAAGTGCGGGGCTCCTACGAGCAGTACTTC
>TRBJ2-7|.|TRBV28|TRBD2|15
CASSFPLAGVYEQYF
TGTGCCAGCAGTTTCCCGCTAGCGGGAGTATACGAGCAGTACTTC